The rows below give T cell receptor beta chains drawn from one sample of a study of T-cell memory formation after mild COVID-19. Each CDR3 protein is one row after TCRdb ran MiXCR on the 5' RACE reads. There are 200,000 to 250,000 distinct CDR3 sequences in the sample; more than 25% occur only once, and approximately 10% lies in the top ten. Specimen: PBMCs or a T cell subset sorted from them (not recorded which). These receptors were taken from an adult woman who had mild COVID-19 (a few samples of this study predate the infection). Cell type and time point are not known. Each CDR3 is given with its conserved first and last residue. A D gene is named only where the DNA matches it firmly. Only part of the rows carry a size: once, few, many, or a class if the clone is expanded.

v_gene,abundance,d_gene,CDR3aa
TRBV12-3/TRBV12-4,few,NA,CASSLGQPHHPSHEQYF
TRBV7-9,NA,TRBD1,CASNPGQGSYEQYF
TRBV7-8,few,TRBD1,CASSFPRSGDRLSYEQYF
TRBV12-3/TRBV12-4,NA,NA,CASSLGLASNSPLHF
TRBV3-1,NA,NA,CASSQALRNEQFF
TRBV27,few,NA,CASRTTSSYEQYF
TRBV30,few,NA,CAWSLITGELFF
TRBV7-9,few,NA,CASSPRGKDQYF
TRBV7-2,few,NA,CASSLTVTGELFF
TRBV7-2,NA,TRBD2,CASRPPGLAGSTDTQYF
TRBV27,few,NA,CASSSSLLNTEAFF
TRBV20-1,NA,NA,CSAPHRGQGTETQYF
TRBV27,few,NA,CASSLMGGNTEAFF
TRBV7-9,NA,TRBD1,CASSDRQGAYTGELFF
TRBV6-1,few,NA,CASSEAGGPSGYSPLHF
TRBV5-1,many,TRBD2,CASSLGLAGVETQYF
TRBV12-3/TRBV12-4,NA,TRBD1,CASTGTGNQPQHF
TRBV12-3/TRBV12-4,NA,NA,CASSLLSPGTEAFF
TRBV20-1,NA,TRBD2,CSVTPGLAGVYEQYF
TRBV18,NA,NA,CASSPSRDEKLFF